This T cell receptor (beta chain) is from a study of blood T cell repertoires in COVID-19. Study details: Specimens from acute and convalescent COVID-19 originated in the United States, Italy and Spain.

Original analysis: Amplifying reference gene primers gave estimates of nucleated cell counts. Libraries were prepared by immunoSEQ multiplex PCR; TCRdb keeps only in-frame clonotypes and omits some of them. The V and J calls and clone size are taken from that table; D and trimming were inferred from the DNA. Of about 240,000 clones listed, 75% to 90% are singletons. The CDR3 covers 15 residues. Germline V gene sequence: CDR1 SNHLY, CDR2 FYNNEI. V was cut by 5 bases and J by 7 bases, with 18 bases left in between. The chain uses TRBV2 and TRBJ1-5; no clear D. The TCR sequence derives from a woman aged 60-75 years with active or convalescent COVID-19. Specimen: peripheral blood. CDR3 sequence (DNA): TGTGCCAGCAGTTTGAGGGTAGCTTCTGAGCAGCCCCAGCATTTT. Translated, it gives CASSLRVASEQPQHF.